This TCR beta chain appears in the sequencing data of a study of blood T cell repertoires in COVID-19. The germline V gene encodes CDR1 MDHEN and CDR2 SYDVKM. This CDR3 contains 13 residues. The V gene lost 7 bases and the J gene lost 8 bases, with 12 bases spanning the gap. Those enrolled, adults aged roughly 18 to 89 years, came from about two dozen US areas. Generated by immunoSEQ multiplex PCR, the TCRdb table keeps only in-frame clones and is missing some. The sample records over 250,000 clones, approximately 80% being singletons. The chain uses TRBV28 and TRBJ1-6; D is unclear. Sequenced input: PBMCs or T cells enriched from blood (not recorded which). This clonotype originated in a man aged 40-55 years who had been exposed to COVID-19. The CDR3 DNA follows: TGTGCCAGCACTGGGGAGGTATATTCACCCCTCCACTTT. Protein sequence: CASTGEVYSPLHF.